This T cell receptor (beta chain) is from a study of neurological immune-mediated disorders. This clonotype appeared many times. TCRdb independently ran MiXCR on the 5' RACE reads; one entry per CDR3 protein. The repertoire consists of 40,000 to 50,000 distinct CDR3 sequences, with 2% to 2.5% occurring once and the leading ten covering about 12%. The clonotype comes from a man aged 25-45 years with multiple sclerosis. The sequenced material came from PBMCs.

Here the CDR3 reads CSAVSGRAGETQYF. The CDR3 DNA reads as TGCAGTGCAGTAAGCGGGAGGGCGGGGGAGACCCAGTACTTC. The rearrangement links TRBV20-1 to TRBJ2-5, with 10 bases lining up with TRBD2. CDR1 and CDR2 (germline): DFQATT, SNEGSKA (reference sequence). With V trimmed by 6 bases and J by 5 bases, 9 bases remained unmatched. This CDR3 has 14 residues.